This T cell receptor (beta chain) derives from a study of blood T cell repertoires in COVID-19. Study details: Acute and convalescent COVID-19 specimens originated in the United States, Italy and Spain.

Only one count was recorded for this clone. As handled by the study authors: Counts of nucleated cells, estimated from reference gene primer amplification, were obtained. Only in-frame clones appear in the TCRdb table, and some are missing; sequencing was by immunoSEQ multiplex PCR. V and J calls and clone size come straight from that table; D and trimming were deduced from the DNA. The table lists a few hundred thousand clones, roughly 88% of them singletons. The germline V gene has CDR1 MNHEY and CDR2 SMNVEV (reference sequence). V lost 8 bases and J lost 3; bases outside the gene matches: 10. This CDR3 spans 15 amino acids. In terms of age and location, participants ranged from roughly 18 to 90 years and lived in about two dozen US areas. The study assigned cohorts using participant-reported clinical history.

This TCR derives from a woman aged 45-65 years who had recovered from COVID-19. The specimen sequenced was PBMCs or T cells enriched from blood (not recorded which). This rearrangement joins TRBV27 to TRBJ1-2, with 9 bases identical to TRBD1. CDR3 region: CASRPGQGVYYGYTF. The CDR3 DNA is TGTGCCAGCCGACCGGGACAGGGAGTTTACTATGGCTACACCTTC.